The next 14 T cell receptor beta chains were all read from a single sample in a study of tumor-infiltrating lymphocytes in primary liver carcinoma. Co-extracting RNA and DNA was done with roughly 17-32 mg of unsorted bulk tissue as input. A constant-region primer served to make TCR beta cDNA from roughly 500 ng total RNA. Modified slightly, ARM-PCR produced TCR beta libraries over three nested multiplex PCR rounds. Rounds one and two of PCR, each of about 10 cycles, were primed with TRBV1-TRBV30 forward primers and a C-beta reverse primer. TCRdb independently ran MiXCR on the multiplex PCR reads; one entry per CDR3 protein. The table records approximately 92,000 distinct CDR3 sequences, just over 65% of them present only once. Material: tumor-adjacent normal liver tissue. These receptors all stem from a man aged 40-49 years with primary liver carcinoma and hepatitis B virus infection.

The gene calls are TRBV11-2 and TRBJ2-3; D ambiguous. Trimming shortened V by 0 bases and J by 5 bases, and 3 bases separated the two germline ends. There are 12 residues in the CDR3. The germline CDR1 and CDR2 sequences are SGHAT and FQNNGV. The CDR3 nucleotides are TGTGCCAGCAGCTTAGATAAAGATACGCAGTATTTT. Protein product: CASSLDKDTQYF. Using reference TRBV11-2 and TRBJ2-3 for the parts outside the CDR3, the full variable domain is EAGVAQSPRYKIIEKRQSVAFWCNPISGHATLYWYQQILGQGPKLLIQFQNNGVVDDSQLPKDRFSAERLKGVDSTLKIQPAKLEDSAVYLCASSLDKDTQYFGPGTRLTVL.

This clonotype was counted ten times or more. The V gene is TRBV4-1, the J gene TRBJ2-7, with no clear D. The CDR3 runs 13 residues. Germline V gene lookup returns CDR1 MGHRA and CDR2 YSYEKL. The V end lost 2 bases, the J end lost 6 bases, and 11 bases lay between the germline ends. For the CDR3, the DNA is TGCGCCAGCAGCCAAAAAGAAGGGTTCGAGCAGTACTTC. Translating it yields CASSQKEGFEQYF.

The chain couples TRBV4-1 to TRBJ2-1, with a weak D call TRBD2 (6 bases). The CDR3 sequence is 16 residues long. V was shortened by 6 bases and J by 3 bases, with 18 bases between the two germline ends. Germline V gene sequence: CDR1 MGHRA, CDR2 YSYEKL. Here the CDR3 DNA reads TGCGCCAGCAGAATCCCGGGACCAGCGGGCTACAATGAGCAGTTCTTC. Translating it yields CASRIPGPAGYNEQFF.

The rearrangement uses TRBV18 and TRBJ2-5; D possibly corresponds to TRBD1 (6 bases). The V end was cut by 6 bases, the J end by 3 bases, with 11 bases between. Germline CDR1 KGHSH, CDR2 LQKENI. CDR3 length: 13 residues. In nucleotides, the CDR3 is TGTGCCAGCTCCCTTGACAGGAAAGAGACCCAGTACTTC. Translated, it gives CASSLDRKETQYF.

Points on this clonotype: Germline and junction disagree at one end, which may indicate a read error. The rearrangement uses TRBV5-4 and TRBJ1-6; no reliable D call. The germline V gene has CDR1 SGHNT and CDR2 YYREEE (reference sequence). The CDR3 is 14 residues long. DNA of the CDR3: TGTGCCAGCAGCTTGGATCTGACAAATTCATCCCTCCACTTT. It is translated as CASSLDLTNSSLHF.

A note on this clonotype: At one of its ends the junction is not consistent with the germline gene, which may arise from a read error. The genes are TRBV11-2 and TRBJ2-7; 7 bases fit TRBD1. The CDR3 consists of 12 residues. The germline gives CDR1 SGHAT, CDR2 FQNNGV. The chain's CDR3 is CTSSPDRTRRYF. Written as DNA, the CDR3 is TGTACCAGCAGTCCGGACAGGACTCGAAGGTACTTC. Full variable domain (missing parts from reference TRBV11-2 and TRBJ2-7): EAGVAQSPRYKIIEKRQSVAFWCNPISGHATLYWYQQILGQGPKLLIQFQNNGVVDDSQLPKDRFSAERLKGVDSTLKIQPAKLEDSAVYLCTSSPDRTRRYFGPGTRLTVT.

About this clonotype itself: The CDR3 carries no conserved terminal phenylalanine or tryptophan, so it likely arises from a read error. This chain links TRBV7-9 with TRBJ2-1; tentatively, D is TRBD2 (5 bases). Germline CDR1 is SEHNR and CDR2 is FQNEAQ (reference sequence). The CDR3 runs 15 residues. The germline V and J ends were trimmed by 1 base and 9 bases, with 16 bases remaining between them. This CDR3 reads CASSLGLGLIGEQFI. The CDR3, as DNA: TGTGCCAGCAGCTTAGGTCTTGGACTGATTGGTGAGCAGTTCATC.

CDR3 in DNA: TGTGCCAGCAGTTTATATCCTAGCGGGGCCTACAATGAGCAGTTCTTC. It yields the protein CASSLYPSGAYNEQFF. V gene TRBV28 combines with J gene TRBJ2-1, with TRBD2 matching 9 bases. The germline CDR1 and CDR2 sequences are MDHEN and SYDVKM. This CDR3 spans 16 amino acids. V shed 1 base and J 2 bases; nucleotides not matched to a gene: 3.

This clonotype came up once. This may come from a read error, since a much larger clone is one base off. V and J are TRBV6-1 and TRBJ1-2; TRBD1 might be the D (6 bases). This CDR3 comprises 14 residues. The germline CDR1 and CDR2 sequences are MNHNS and SASEGT. The DNA of the CDR3 is TGTGCCAGGAGTGAATCGCTGGACAGCTATGGCTACACCTTC. Amino acid sequence: CARSESLDSYGYTF.

About this clonotype: Germline and junction disagree at one end, which may indicate a read error. The genes are TRBV11-2 and TRBJ2-4; a possible D gene is TRBD1 (6 bases). There are 14 residues in the CDR3. CDR1 and CDR2 from the germline V gene are SGHAT and FQNNGV. CDR3 in amino acids: CDSSAMGDTDIQYF. The CDR3 bases are TGTGACAGCAGCGCTATGGGGGACACTGATATTCAGTACTTC.

With regard to this clonotype: Because the CDR3 is missing its conserved closing phenylalanine or tryptophan, this is likely a read error. No DNA is shown, since the ends of the CDR3 on it are uncertain; the CDR3 is the one TCRdb lists. The chain employs TRBV4-1 and TRBJ2-2. Germline V gene sequence: CDR1 MGHRA, CDR2 YSYEKL. Both ends counted, the CDR3 spans 13 residues. CDR3 residues: CASSQGHGGELLL.

Comment on this clonotype: This may be a read error, as it is one base from a much larger clone. The V and J genes are TRBV12-3 or TRBV12-4 and TRBJ1-2; D remains ambiguous. The V end lost 0 bases, the J end lost 4 bases, and 3 bases lay between the germline ends. The CDR3 totals 12 residues. As DNA, the CDR3 is TGTGCCAGCAGTTTAGCCCCCTATGGCTACACCTTC. It is translated as CASSLAPYGYTF.

This clonotype was seen only once. A junction boundary mismatches the germline segment, possibly from a read error. The chain couples TRBV28 to TRBJ2-1; TRBD2 matches 9 bases. Per germline, CDR1 MDHEN and CDR2 SYDVKM. The CDR3 is 15 residues long. CDR3 loop: CAGTKREESYNKQFF. The CDR3 DNA follows: TGTGCCGGCACCAAGCGGGAGGAATCCTACAATAAGCAGTTCTTC.

Concerning this clonotype itself: At one end, the junction sequence differs from germline, possibly due to a read error. This chain connects TRBV5-1 to TRBJ2-1; D might be TRBD2 (6 bases). This CDR3 region has 17 residues. Germline CDR1 reads SGHRS; CDR2 reads YFSETQ. The CDR3 here is CARSPLGAGGNRNEQFF. CDR3 bases: TGCGCCCGCAGCCCTTTGGGTGCTGGCGGGAATCGGAATGAGCAGTTCTTC.